The rows below give T cell receptor beta chains drawn from one sample of a study of shared clonotypes between healthy human individuals. Repertoires were generated with immunoSEQ multiplex PCR, while TCRdb's copy carries only in-frame clones and drops some. The sample lists millions of clones, over 90% occurring once. Sequenced: naive CD4+ T cells from PBMCs. All receptors come from a man younger than 35 in good health. Some clones in this sample may be carry-over from other donors' samples. The CDR3 runs from the conserved cysteine through the conserved F or W. The order of the fields is clone size, J gene, V gene, D gene, CDR3 DNA, CDR3 protein. The D gene is left open where the match is weak. Size tells how often a clone was seen (once, few, many) or the class of an expanded clone, and some rows leave it out.

. TRBJ2-7 TRBV6-6 TRBD1 TGTGCCAGCAGTCAAGGACAGGGTAACTCCTACGAGCAGTACTTC CASSQGQGNSYEQYF
. TRBJ2-1 TRBV7-9 . TGTGCCAGCAGCTTAGGTCTAGCGAACTCCTACAATGAGCAGTTCTTC CASSLGLANSYNEQFF
. TRBJ2-3 TRBV2 TRBD1 TGTGCCAGCATACAAATAGGACAGGGGGTTTTCGTGGTAGATACGCAGTATTTT CASIQIGQGVFVVDTQYF
. TRBJ1-5 TRBV19 . TGTGCCAGTAGTATCGGACGCCAAAATCAGCCCCAGCATTTT CASSIGRQNQPQHF
. TRBJ1-5 TRBV29-1 . TGCAGCGTTGGGAAGTCCGGAGGTCAGCCCCAGCATTTT CSVGKSGGQPQHF
. TRBJ2-1 TRBV11-2 TRBD2 TGTGCCAGCAGCTCAGCGGGAGCGGTCTATGAGCAGTTCTTC CASSSAGAVYEQFF
. TRBJ2-5 TRBV9 . TGTGCCAGCAGCTCTTATAGGGGGACATCAGAGACCCAGTACTTC CASSSYRGTSETQYF
. TRBJ2-1 TRBV6-1 TRBD2 TGCGCCAGCAGTCGGAGCGGGAGTGAATCAGGCGAGCAGTTCTTC CASSRSGSESGEQFF
. TRBJ2-7 TRBV5-1 . TGCGCCAGCAGCTTAGAACGGGGCGAGCAGTACTTC CASSLERGEQYF
. TRBJ1-5 TRBV19 . TGTGCCAGTACCTCCCGGTTGGGTTTTCAGCCCCAGCATTTT CASTSRLGFQPQHF
. TRBJ2-5 TRBV4-3 . TGCGCCAGCAGCCAACTGATACAAGAGACCCAGTACTTC CASSQLIQETQYF
. TRBJ2-5 TRBV5-4 TRBD1 TGTGCCAGCAGGTCCGGGGGACAGGCAGTAGAGACCCAGTACTTC CASRSGGQAVETQYF
. TRBJ1-4 TRBV5-1 . TGCGCCAGCAGCTTGGGGATTGCAACTAATGAAAAACTGTTTTTT CASSLGIATNEKLFF
. TRBJ1-5 TRBV18 . TGTGCCAGCTCCGCGCGCAGGGATAGCAATCAGCCCCAGCATTTT CASSARRDSNQPQHF
. TRBJ2-7 TRBV4-1 . TGCGCCAGCAGCCCCCGGACCTCCCAGGGAAGATACGAGCAGTACTTC CASSPRTSQGRYEQYF
. TRBJ2-1 TRBV10-3 TRBD1 TGTGCCATCGGGGGGGGCCGGGACAGGGTTTCCTACAATGAGCAGTTCTTC CAIGGGRDRVSYNEQFF
. TRBJ1-4 TRBV9 . TGTGCCAGCAGCGTACCGCCTGATGGGGAAAAACTGTTTTTT CASSVPPDGEKLFF
. TRBJ2-7 TRBV29-1 . TGCAGCGTTGGGACAGCCTCCTACGAGCAGTACTTC CSVGTASYEQYF
. TRBJ2-2 TRBV7-3 TRBD2 TGTGCCAGCAGCCCCCGCGGGGCGACTAGCGGGAGGGCGGGAACCGGGGAGCTGTTTTTT CASSPRGATSGRAGTGELFF
. TRBJ1-2 TRBV6-5 TRBD1 TGTGCCAGCAGTTACGGACAGGGGACAGCCTACACCTTC CASSYGQGTAYTF
. TRBJ2-7 TRBV5-6 TRBD1 TGTGCCAGCAGCTTAGGGGACAGGGAACCTGGGGAGCAGTACTTC CASSLGDREPGEQYF
. TRBJ2-7 TRBV7-2 TRBD2 TGTGCCAGCAGCCATCGGACTAGCGGCCCCTACGAGCAGTACTTC CASSHRTSGPYEQYF
. TRBJ1-1 TRBV11-3 . TGTGCCAGCAGCTTACCCCCAGGGAGGAACACTGAAGCTTTCTTT CASSLPPGRNTEAFF
. TRBJ2-3 TRBV4-3 . TGCGCCAGCAGCCAAGATAGCGGCAGGACGCAGTATTTT CASSQDSGRTQYF
. TRBJ2-3 TRBV5-1 TRBD1 TGCGCCAGCAGACCATGGGACAGAGAGTTATATAGCACAGATACGCAGTATTTT CASRPWDRELYSTDTQYF
once TRBJ1-1 TRBV5-1 TRBD1 TGCGCCAGCAGCCCACGGCCCGGACAGGGCAACACTGAAGCTTTCTTT CASSPRPGQGNTEAFF
. TRBJ2-4 TRBV19 . TGTGCCAGTACCCCCTCCCGCAGTTGGGACATTCAGTACTTC CASTPSRSWDIQYF
. TRBJ2-4 TRBV28 . TGTGCCACGGCCCTAGAATCTATTCAGTACTTC CATALESIQYF
. TRBJ2-1 TRBV28 . TGTGCCAGCAAGAGCCCGGTATACAATGAGCAGTTCTTC CASKSPVYNEQFF
. TRBJ1-5 TRBV2 TRBD1 TGTGCCAGCAGTTGGACAGGGGGACAGCCCCAGCATTTT CASSWTGGQPQHF
. TRBJ2-4 TRBV18 TRBD1 TGTGCCAGCTCTCGACAGGGGCCGTTAGCCAAAAACATTCAGTACTTC CASSRQGPLAKNIQYF
once TRBJ2-5 TRBV27 . TGTGCCAGCAAGGGTCTGGCACTGCGCCAAGAGACCCAGTACTTC CASKGLALRQETQYF
. TRBJ2-5 TRBV18 . TGTGCCAGCTCACCACCCTTCAGGGATAAGGAGACCCAGTACTTC CASSPPFRDKETQYF
. TRBJ2-1 TRBV30 . TGTGCCTGGAGTAGGGTGGGTGAGCAGTTCTTC CAWSRVGEQFF
. TRBJ2-3 TRBV5-1 TRBD2 TGCGCCAGCAGGATCAGCGGGACTAGCGGCACAGATACGCAGTATTTT CASRISGTSGTDTQYF
. TRBJ2-5 TRBV11-2 . TGTGCCAGCAGCTTAGGCCATCCCCAAGAGACCCAGTACTTC CASSLGHPQETQYF
. TRBJ1-5 TRBV7-9 . TGTGCCAGCAGCCTAAACAATCAGCCCCAGCATTTT CASSLNNQPQHF
. TRBJ2-1 TRBV9 . TGTGCCAGCAGCGTAGGACGTTCCTACAATGAGCAGTTCTTC CASSVGRSYNEQFF
. TRBJ2-3 TRBV6-1 . TGTGCCAGCAGGTCGTCCGGGACGCCGCCGGATACGCAGTATTTT CASRSSGTPPDTQYF
. TRBJ1-2 TRBV7-2 . TGTGCCAGCAGCTTAGGACGGGTTGCGAATGGCTACACCTTC CASSLGRVANGYTF
. TRBJ2-7 TRBV6-1 . TGTGCCAGCGGGAAGGGGTGGGCCGAGCAGTACTTC CASGKGWAEQYF